The source of this T cell receptor (beta chain) is a study of blood T cell repertoires in COVID-19. Method: immunoSEQ multiplex PCR; TCRdb's copy keeps in-frame clones and lacks some. The sample comprises more than 85,000 clones, 60% to 80% of which are singletons, and approximately 16% rests with the top ten. CDR1 and CDR2 from the germline V gene are MDHEN and SYDVKM. Trimming cost V 6 bases and J 0 bases, with 12 bases left between them. This CDR3 is built from 15 residues. Input material: peripheral blood. This receptor was taken from a woman older than 75 with active or convalescent COVID-19. This chain joins TRBV28 and TRBJ1-5; TRBD1 might be the D (6 bases). CDR3 DNA sequence: TGTGCCAGCAGCATACAGGGATATAGCAATCAGCCCCAGCATTTT. Protein: CASSIQGYSNQPQHF.